The entry below gives a single TCR beta chain sequence along with its context. Its antigen remains unknown. CDR1 DFQATT and CDR2 SNEGSKA come from the germline V gene (reference sequence). The CDR3 consists of 11 residues. Trimming took off 3 bases at V and 5 bases at J, with 7 bases between the two ends. This sample was taken from a study of cytomegalovirus exposure and HLA in healthy donors. Study at large: Sequencing of about 179 million T cells in an earlier analysis found around 100 million unique TCR beta sequences. Study-wide points: High specificity and sensitivity for cytomegalovirus status were reported for the classifier.

It was with 60 Vbeta and 13 Jbeta primers that the PCR ran. Repertoires were generated with immunoSEQ multiplex PCR, while TCRdb's copy carries only in-frame clones and drops some. The data show 180,000 or so clones, about 77% seen once. The V gene is TRBV20-1, the J gene TRBJ1-1; D gene ambiguous. Material: PBMCs. This sequence was found in a female donor in good health and CMV-seronegative. CDR3 DNA: TGCAGTGCTAGGGGCCGGACTGAAGCTTTCTTT. Translating gives CSARGRTEAFF.